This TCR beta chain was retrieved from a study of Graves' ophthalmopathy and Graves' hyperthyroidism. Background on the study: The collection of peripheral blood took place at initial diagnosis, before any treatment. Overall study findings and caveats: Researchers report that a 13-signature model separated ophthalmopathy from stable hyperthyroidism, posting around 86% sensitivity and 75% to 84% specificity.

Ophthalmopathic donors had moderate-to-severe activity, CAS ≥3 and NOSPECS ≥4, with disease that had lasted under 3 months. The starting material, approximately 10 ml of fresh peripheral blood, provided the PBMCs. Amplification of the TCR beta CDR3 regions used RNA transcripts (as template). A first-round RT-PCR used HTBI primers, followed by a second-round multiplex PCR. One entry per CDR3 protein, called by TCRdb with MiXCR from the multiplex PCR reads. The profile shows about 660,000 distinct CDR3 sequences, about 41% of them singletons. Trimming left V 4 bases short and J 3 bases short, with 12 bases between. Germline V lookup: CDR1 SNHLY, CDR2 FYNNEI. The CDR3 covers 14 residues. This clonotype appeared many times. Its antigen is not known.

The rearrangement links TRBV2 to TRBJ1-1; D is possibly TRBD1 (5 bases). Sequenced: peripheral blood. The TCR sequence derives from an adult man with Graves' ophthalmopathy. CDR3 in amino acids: CASSGIDRDTEAFF. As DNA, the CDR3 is TGTGCCAGCAGTGGGATCGACAGAGACACTGAAGCTTTCTTT. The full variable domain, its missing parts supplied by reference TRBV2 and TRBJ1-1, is EPEVTQTPSHQVTQMGQEVILRCVPISNHLYFYWYRQILGQKVEFLVSFYNNEISEKSEIFDDQFSVERPDGSNFTLKIRSTKLEDSAMYFCASSGIDRDTEAFFGQGTRLTVV.